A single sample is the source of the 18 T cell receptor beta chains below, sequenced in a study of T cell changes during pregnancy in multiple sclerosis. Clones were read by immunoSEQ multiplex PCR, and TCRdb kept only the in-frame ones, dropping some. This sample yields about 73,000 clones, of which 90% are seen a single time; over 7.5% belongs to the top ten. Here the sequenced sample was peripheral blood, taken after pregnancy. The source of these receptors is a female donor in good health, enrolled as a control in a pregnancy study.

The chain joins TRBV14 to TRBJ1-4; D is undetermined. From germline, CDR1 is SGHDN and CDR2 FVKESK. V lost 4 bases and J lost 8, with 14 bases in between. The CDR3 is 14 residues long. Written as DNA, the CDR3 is TGTGCCAGCAGCCCCCTCGGGGTTGGAGAAAAACTGTTTTTT. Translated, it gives CASSPLGVGEKLFF.

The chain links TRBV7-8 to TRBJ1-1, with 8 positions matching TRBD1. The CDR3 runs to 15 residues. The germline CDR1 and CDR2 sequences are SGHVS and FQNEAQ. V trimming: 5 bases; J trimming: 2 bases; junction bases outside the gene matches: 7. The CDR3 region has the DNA TGTGCCAGCAGCCGGGCAGGACAGGGAAACACTGAAGCTTTCTTT. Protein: CASSRAGQGNTEAFF.

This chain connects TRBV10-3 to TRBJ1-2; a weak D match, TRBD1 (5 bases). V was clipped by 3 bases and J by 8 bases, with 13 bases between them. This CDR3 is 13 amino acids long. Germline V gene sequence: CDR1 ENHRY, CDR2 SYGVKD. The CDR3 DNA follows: TGTGCCATCAGTGATAAGGGGCTCGAGGGCTACACCTTC. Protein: CAISDKGLEGYTF.

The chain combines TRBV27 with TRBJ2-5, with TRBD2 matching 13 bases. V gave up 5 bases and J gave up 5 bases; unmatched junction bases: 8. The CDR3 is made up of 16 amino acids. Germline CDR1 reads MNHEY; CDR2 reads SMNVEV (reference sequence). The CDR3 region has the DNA TGTGCCAGCAGTCGGGCACTAGCGGGAGGGCGGGAGACCCAGTACTTC. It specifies CASSRALAGGRETQYF.

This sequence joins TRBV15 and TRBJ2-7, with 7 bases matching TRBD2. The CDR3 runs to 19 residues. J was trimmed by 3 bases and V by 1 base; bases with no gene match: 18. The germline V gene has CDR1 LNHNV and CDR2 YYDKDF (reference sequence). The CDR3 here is CATSRGETPWLAEDYEQYF. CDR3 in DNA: TGTGCCACCAGCAGAGGGGAGACCCCTTGGCTAGCGGAAGACTACGAGCAGTACTTC.

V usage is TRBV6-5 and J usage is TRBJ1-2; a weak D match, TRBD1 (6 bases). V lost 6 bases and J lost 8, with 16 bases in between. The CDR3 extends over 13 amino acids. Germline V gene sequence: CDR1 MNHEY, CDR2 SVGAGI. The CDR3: CASSRKGVGGYTF. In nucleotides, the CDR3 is TGTGCCAGCAGCCGCAAGGGGGTGGGAGGCTACACCTTC.

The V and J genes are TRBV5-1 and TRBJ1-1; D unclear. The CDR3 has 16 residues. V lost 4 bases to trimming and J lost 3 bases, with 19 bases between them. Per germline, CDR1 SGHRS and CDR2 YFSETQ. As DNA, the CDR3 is TGCGCCAGCAGCGGAATACAGAAAGGCTTGGACACTGAAGCTTTCTTT. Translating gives CASSGIQKGLDTEAFF.

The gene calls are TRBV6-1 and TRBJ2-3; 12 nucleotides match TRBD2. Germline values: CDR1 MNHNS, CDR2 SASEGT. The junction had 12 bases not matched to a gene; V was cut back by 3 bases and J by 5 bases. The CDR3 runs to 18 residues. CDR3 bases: TGTGCCAGCAGTGATGGGGCTAGCGGGAGGGCCGAAGAAGATACGCAGTATTTT. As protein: CASSDGASGRAEEDTQYF.

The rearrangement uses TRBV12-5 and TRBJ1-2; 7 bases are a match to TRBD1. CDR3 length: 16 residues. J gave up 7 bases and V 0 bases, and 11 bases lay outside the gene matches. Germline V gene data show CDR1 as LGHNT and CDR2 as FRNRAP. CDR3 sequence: CASGLVPSQGVLGYTF. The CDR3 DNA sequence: TGTGCTAGTGGTTTGGTACCGTCTCAGGGGGTACTTGGCTACACCTTC.

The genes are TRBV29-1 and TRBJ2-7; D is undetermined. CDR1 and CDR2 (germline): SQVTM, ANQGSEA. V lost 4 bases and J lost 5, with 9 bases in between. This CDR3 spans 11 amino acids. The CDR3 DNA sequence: TGCAGCGTTGCCGGAGTACACGAGCAGTACTTC. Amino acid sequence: CSVAGVHEQYF.

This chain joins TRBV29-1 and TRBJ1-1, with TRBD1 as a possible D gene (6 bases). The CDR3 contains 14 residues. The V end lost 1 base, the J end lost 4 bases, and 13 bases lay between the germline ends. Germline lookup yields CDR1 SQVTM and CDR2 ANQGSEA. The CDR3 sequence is CSVEGGGGGTEAFF. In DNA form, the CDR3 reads TGCAGCGTTGAAGGGGGAGGGGGAGGCACTGAAGCTTTCTTT.

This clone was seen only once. CDR3 bases: TGCGCCAGCAGCCCCGGGCAGGGCGATCACTCTGGGGCCAACGTCCTGACTTTC. This gives the protein CASSPGQGDHSGANVLTF. The J gene is TRBJ2-6, the V gene TRBV5-1; a possible D gene is TRBD1 (5 bases). V was cut by 4 bases and J by 0 bases, with 17 bases left in between. This CDR3 has 18 amino acids. CDR1 and CDR2 (germline): SGHRS, YFSETQ.

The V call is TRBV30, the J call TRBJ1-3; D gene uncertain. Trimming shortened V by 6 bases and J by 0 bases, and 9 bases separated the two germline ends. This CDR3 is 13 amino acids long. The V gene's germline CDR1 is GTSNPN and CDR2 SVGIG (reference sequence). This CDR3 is CACRRSSGNTIYF. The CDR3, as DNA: TGTGCCTGCAGGCGTTCCTCTGGAAACACCATATATTTT.

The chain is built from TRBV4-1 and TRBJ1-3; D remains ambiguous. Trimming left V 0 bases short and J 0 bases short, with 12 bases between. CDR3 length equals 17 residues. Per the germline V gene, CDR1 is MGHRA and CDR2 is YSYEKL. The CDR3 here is CASSQDLERSSGNTIYF. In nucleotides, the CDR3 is TGCGCCAGCAGCCAAGATTTGGAGAGAAGCTCTGGAAACACCATATATTTT.

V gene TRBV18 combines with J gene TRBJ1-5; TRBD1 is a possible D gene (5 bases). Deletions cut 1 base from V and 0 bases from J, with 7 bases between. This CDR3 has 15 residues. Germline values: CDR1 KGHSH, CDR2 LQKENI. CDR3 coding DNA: TGTGCCAGCTCACCACGGGACTATAGCAATCAGCCCCAGCATTTT. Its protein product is CASSPRDYSNQPQHF.

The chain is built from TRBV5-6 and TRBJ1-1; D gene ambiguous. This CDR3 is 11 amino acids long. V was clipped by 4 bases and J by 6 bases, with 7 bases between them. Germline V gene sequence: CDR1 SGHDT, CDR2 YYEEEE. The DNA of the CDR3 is TGTGCCAGCAGCCGTGGCCCTGAAGCTTTCTTT. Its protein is CASSRGPEAFF.

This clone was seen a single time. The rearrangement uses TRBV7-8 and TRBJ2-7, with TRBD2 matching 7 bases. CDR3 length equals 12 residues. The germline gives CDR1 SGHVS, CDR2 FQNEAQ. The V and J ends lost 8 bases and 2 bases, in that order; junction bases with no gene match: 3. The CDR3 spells CASGGGAYEQYF. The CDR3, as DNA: TGTGCCAGCGGGGGGGGAGCCTACGAGCAGTACTTC.

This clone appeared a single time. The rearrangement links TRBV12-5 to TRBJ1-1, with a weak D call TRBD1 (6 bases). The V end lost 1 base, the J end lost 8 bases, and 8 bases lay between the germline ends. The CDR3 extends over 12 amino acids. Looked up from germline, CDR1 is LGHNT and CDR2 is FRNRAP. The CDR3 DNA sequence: TGTGCTAGTGGTTTGGACACAGGGGAAGCTTTCTTT. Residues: CASGLDTGEAFF.